This T cell receptor beta chain was identified in a study of cytomegalovirus exposure and HLA in healthy donors (dated by TCRdb to about 2017). About the full investigation: An earlier analysis of roughly 610 of the donors reported under 300 Gb of sequence data and about 120 million unique TCR beta sequences obtained from 180 million or so T cells. An early release that covered about 640 HLA-typed donors contained about 300 gigabases of sequencing data and tens of millions of unique TCR sequences. Of the roughly 400 genotyped donors, roughly 76% were placed in the genetic ancestry cluster associated with self-reported Caucasian donors. The study aimed to test whether signatures of past pathogen exposure could be identified by cataloging public T cell receptors. The study used immunosequencing to profile the T cell repertoires of 666 subjects and linked those repertoires to cytomegalovirus serostatus. A separate validation cohort of roughly 120 different subjects was used in addition to the approximately 610-subject first cohort. High-throughput TCR immunosequencing, statistical association of individual TCRs with disease status, and machine learning were combined to predict cytomegalovirus infection status. A later analysis re-examined previously published TCR beta repertoires from 600 to 700 donors and added high-resolution HLA genotyping to investigate patterns of TCR occurrence. In the later analysis, no new phenotypic data were used to find candidate immune exposures; instead, reliance was placed on TCR beta sequences and their occurrence across donors. An earlier analysis of approximately 640 of the donors applied high-throughput TCR beta sequencing to assess whether each TCR beta V gene segment acted as functional or pseudogenic. Alongside the repertoire data, information on donor age, sex, ethnicity and CMV serostatus was compiled. In a later genetic analysis, genome-wide SNP genotypes for about three fifths of the roughly 670 donors were used, and that subset was treated as a discovery cohort. All discovery cohort repertoires had been generated on a single sequencing platform. Class I and class II HLA loci were covered by the typing at four-digit resolution. The number of donors typed differed by locus, with roughly 620-630 for A, B, C, DRB1 and DQB1, approximately 500 for DQA1, under 610 for DPA1, and approximately 470 for DPB1. About five DR-DQ haplotypes were handled as single units for association and clustering because linkage in the cohort was strong. Among roughly 400 genotyped donors of the cohort, an average of roughly 230,000 unique TCR beta nucleotide sequences was sequenced per donor, of which approximately 18% were non-productive.

The cohort consisted of some 730 healthy bone marrow donors. At the time of sampling, all cohort members were nominally healthy, though unrecorded immune exposures were likely present. The donor tested CMV seronegative, placing the donor among the roughly 350 seronegative members of the cohort. A peripheral blood sample was collected from each donor, and TCR beta sequencing was performed on peripheral blood mononuclear cells. Genomic DNA was extracted from the blood cell samples with the Qiagen DNeasy Blood Extraction Kit. Libraries were constructed by the immunoSEQ multiplex PCR assay. For the multiplex PCR, a mixture combining 60 forward primers for TCR Vbeta segments and 13 reverse primers for TCR Jbeta segments was used. Amplification of the CDR3 region of rearranged TCR beta genes was performed with a multiplex PCR assay on genomic DNA. On the Illumina HiSeq System, the amplified TCR beta libraries were sequenced as 87-base-pair reads. From the authors' description of their analysis: Across the 670 or so repertoires, a later analysis counted roughly 84 million unique TCR beta chains, some 11 million of which were shared by at least two donors. To remove PCR and sequencing errors, raw reads were error-corrected and collapsed into unique sequences using a nearest-neighbor algorithm that merged closely related sequences. V, D and J gene segments were assigned by aligning CDR3 sequences to IMGT reference sequences. For a sequence to be retained, a match of at least six nucleotides to both a V gene segment and a J gene segment was required. A rearrangement was called productive if the CDR3 had no stop codons and remained in frame with V and J, and every other rearrangement was called non-productive. CDR3 was defined by IMGT convention, running from the second conserved V-encoded cysteine to the conserved J-encoded phenylalanine. Sequences without an unambiguous match to a single V gene segment were excluded from the earlier analysis of about 600 of the donors. An earlier analysis of several hundred of the donors called V segments functional above 56.7% productive rearrangements and segregating when the between-donor standard deviation exceeded 5%. To diagnose cytomegalovirus status from the catalog of TCR beta chain sequences, a statistical classification framework was built. In a later analysis, TCR nucleotide sequences were compared against IMGT/GENE-DB human TR gene sequences so that V and J genes could be assigned. A later analysis assigned CDR3 sequences and most-parsimonious VDJ recombination scenarios with the TCRdist pipeline. In a later analysis, each TCR beta chain was defined by its CDR3 amino acid sequence together with its V-gene family, and reads without a unique V-gene family were excluded. A later analysis removed over 500 highly shared, low-generation-probability nucleotide sequences to deal with suspected cross-contamination and a sequencing artifact. In a later analysis, a clonal expansion index was calculated for each public chain from normalized within-repertoire ranks of inferred template counts. In a later analysis, generation probabilities were computed using a VDJ recombination model fitted to out-of-frame rearrangements, and the results were checked against IGoR. In a later analysis, hypergeometric tests were used to score TCR-TCR, TCR-HLA and TCR-CMV co-occurrence, with a repertoire-size bias correction applied to TCR pairs. False discovery rates were estimated in a later analysis by permuting HLA or CMV assignments 20 times. A later analysis grouped co-occurring TCRs with DBSCAN, adding TCRdist sequence similarity when clustering within HLA-allele-positive subsets. Co-occurrence clustering excluded repertoires with fewer than 30,000 or more than 120,000 public chains, plus five with anomalous nucleotide sharing. Drawn from immuneACCESS, this table holds only the in-frame rearrangements with V and J called that TCRdb kept. Clones are partly lost; checked studies trace under half to an unresolved V gene and leave the rest unexplained. V, J and clone size are those of that table, while D and trimming were read from the DNA. In this sample the table shows 100,000 to 150,000 clones, 75% to 85% of which occur a single time. The ten largest clones take up roughly 1.2% of the sample.

In regard to this clone: The antigen this receptor binds is unknown. No quality values exist for individual bases; no much larger clone is one base distant.

The CDR3 numbers 14 residues from cysteine through phenylalanine. Here the CDR3 DNA is all that survives: 42 bases in frame from base 1. V lost 6 bases and J lost 1 base, and the count of bases not matched to a germline gene is 4. The germline V gene encodes CDR1 MNHEY and CDR2 SVGAGI. What the authors observed across the whole study: According to a later genetic analysis, donors in an Asian-associated ancestry cluster had fewer N-insertions in productive TCRs than the approximately 700-donor mean. A cluster of highly shared sequence variants was judged likely to be a technical artifact of the sequencing pipeline. A few of the identified cytomegalovirus-associated TCR beta chains were confirmed in vitro to be specific for cytomegalovirus antigens. A later analysis found that most CMV-associated TCR beta chains appeared HLA-restricted, with HLA associations seemingly driven largely by CMV exposure. The presence/absence analyses assumed that sequencing depth was roughly uniform across donors, and that assumption may not be true. Most TCR sequences were seen in very few donors, while some public TCRs were found in many individuals. Correlated functional status among segregating V segments might reflect linkage disequilibrium, but an unknown experimental factor could not be ruled out. Only TCR beta chains were sequenced in this cohort, and the absence of alpha or paired-chain data limited detectable features. At a false discovery rate of 0.05, a later analysis linked some 18,000 TCR beta sequences to specific HLA alleles. Because the 87-base-pair reads could not distinguish some IMGT-functional V segments, including TRBV6-2 and TRBV6-3, those segments were excluded. The classifier was reported to diagnose cytomegalovirus status with high specificity and sensitivity in both the original and validation cohorts. A later analysis found that TCR association rates varied across HLA loci, with DRB1 alleles showing the most associated TCRs and HLA-C alleles the fewest. A later analysis found that HLA-associated TCR beta chains were more clonally expanded and had lower generation probabilities than equally common non-associated chains. Because HLA typing was missing for some donors at each locus, association tests included only the typed subset. When HLA alleles, especially DR and DQ, strongly co-occurred, attributing TCR associations to individual alleles was difficult. It was suggested by the authors that the approach could potentially be generalized to other disease states and immunological phenotypes. A further reported finding was that TCR beta sequences accurately predicted the HLA-A and HLA-B alleles for most subjects in the first cohort. Immune exposure information for the cohort was limited to CMV serostatus. The earlier analysis of some 560 of the donors excluded approximately 17 rarely observed V segments, including chromosome 9 orphons, because counts were too low. An association between a missense DCLRE1C variant and V-gene and J-gene trimming of TCR beta chains was found in a later genetic analysis and replicated in an independent cohort. Broadly in line with IMGT annotations, most TCR beta V segments showed up in productive rearrangements about 87% or about 30% of the time in an earlier analysis of several hundred of the donors. A total of roughly 160 TCR beta chains were listed by the study as associated with cytomegalovirus. Several of the top co-occurrence clusters appeared to be linked to parvovirus B19, influenza, CMV and Epstein-Barr virus, according to a later analysis.

This chain joins TRBV6-5 to TRBJ1-1; a stretch of 8 junction bases matches TRBD1. This TCR came from a girl aged 2-10 years in good health and CMV-seronegative. Material for sequencing was PBMCs. The nucleotide sequence reads TGTGCCAGCAGCTCAGGGGGCGCGAACACTGAAGCTTTCTTT. Its coded protein is CASSSGGANTEAFF.